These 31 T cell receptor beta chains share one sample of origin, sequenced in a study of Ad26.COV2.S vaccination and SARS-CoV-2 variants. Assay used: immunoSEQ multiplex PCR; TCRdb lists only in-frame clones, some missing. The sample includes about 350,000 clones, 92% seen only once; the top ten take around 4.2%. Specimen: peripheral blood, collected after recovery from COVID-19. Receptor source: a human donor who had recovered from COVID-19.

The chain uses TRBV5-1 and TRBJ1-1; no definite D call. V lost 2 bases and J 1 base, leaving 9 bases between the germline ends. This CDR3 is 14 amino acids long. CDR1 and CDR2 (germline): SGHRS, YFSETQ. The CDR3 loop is CASSFNDPNTEAFF. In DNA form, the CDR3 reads TGCGCCAGCAGCTTCAATGACCCGAACACTGAAGCTTTCTTT.

CDR3: CASSLRLAGGDEQFF. The CDR3 bases are TGTGCCAGCAGCTTAAGACTAGCGGGGGGTGATGAGCAGTTCTTC. The rearrangement joins TRBV11-2 to TRBJ2-1; 13 bases map to TRBD2. The CDR3 covers 15 residues. The V gene end was trimmed by 2 bases and the J gene end by 8 bases; junction bases not matched to a gene: 3. In germline, CDR1 is SGHAT, CDR2 FQNNGV. Full variable domain (outside the CDR3, taken from reference TRBV11-2 and TRBJ2-1): EAGVAQSPRYKIIEKRQSVAFWCNPISGHATLYWYQQILGQGPKLLIQFQNNGVVDDSQLPKDRFSAERLKGVDSTLKIQPAKLEDSAVYLCASSLRLAGGDEQFFGPGTRLTVL.

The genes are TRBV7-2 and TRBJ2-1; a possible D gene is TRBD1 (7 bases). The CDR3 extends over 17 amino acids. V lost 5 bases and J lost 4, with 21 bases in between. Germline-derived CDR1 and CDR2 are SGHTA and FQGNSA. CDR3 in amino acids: CASSPRSWQGGYNEQFF. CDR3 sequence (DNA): TGTGCCAGCAGCCCAAGGTCCTGGCAGGGGGGTTACAATGAGCAGTTCTTC.

CDR3 coding DNA: TGTGCCATCAGTGAGTCTGGGCAGGGCAGTCAGCCCCAGCATTTT. It codes for CAISESGQGSQPQHF. This sequence joins TRBV10-3 and TRBJ1-5, with D perhaps TRBD1 (5 bases). V lost 0 bases and J 6 bases, leaving 12 bases between the germline ends. The germline gives CDR1 ENHRY, CDR2 SYGVKD. This CDR3 has 15 residues.

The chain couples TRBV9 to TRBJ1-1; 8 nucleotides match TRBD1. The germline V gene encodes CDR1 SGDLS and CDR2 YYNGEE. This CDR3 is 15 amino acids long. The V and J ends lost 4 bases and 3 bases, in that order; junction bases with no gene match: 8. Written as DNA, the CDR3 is TGTGCCAGCAGCCCCAGGACAGGGTGGGACACTGAAGCTTTCTTT. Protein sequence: CASSPRTGWDTEAFF.

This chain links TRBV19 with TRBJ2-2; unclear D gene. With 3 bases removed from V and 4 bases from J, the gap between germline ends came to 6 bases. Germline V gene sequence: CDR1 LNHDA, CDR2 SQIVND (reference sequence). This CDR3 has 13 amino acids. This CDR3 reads CASSIVGTGELFF. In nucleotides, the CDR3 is TGTGCCAGTAGTATCGTTGGCACCGGGGAGCTGTTTTTT.

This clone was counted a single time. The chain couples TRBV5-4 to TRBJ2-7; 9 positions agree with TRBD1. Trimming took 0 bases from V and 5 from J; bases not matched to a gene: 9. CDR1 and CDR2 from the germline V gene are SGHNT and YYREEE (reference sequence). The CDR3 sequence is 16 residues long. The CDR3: CASSLAGTGLRHEQYF. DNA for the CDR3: TGTGCCAGCAGCTTGGCCGGGACAGGGTTGAGGCACGAGCAGTACTTC.

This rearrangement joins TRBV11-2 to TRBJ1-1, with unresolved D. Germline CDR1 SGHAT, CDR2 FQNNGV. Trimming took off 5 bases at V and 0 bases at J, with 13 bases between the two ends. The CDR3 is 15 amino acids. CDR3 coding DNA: TGTGCCAGCAGCGATCGGGAAGTCATGAACACTGAAGCTTTCTTT. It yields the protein CASSDREVMNTEAFF. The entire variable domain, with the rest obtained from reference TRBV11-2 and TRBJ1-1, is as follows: EAGVAQSPRYKIIEKRQSVAFWCNPISGHATLYWYQQILGQGPKLLIQFQNNGVVDDSQLPKDRFSAERLKGVDSTLKIQPAKLEDSAVYLCASSDREVMNTEAFFGQGTRLTVV.

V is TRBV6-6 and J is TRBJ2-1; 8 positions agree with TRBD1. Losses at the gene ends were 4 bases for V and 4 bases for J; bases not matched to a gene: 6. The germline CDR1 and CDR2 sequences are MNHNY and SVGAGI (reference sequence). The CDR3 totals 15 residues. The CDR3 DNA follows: TGTGCCAGCAGTTCTGACAGGGGTGCATACAATGAGCAGTTCTTC. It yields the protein CASSSDRGAYNEQFF.

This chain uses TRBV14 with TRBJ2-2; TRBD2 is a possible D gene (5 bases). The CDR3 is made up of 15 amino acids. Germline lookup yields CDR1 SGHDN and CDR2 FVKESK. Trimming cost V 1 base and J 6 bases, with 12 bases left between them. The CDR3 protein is CASSQAYAGAGELFF. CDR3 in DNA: TGTGCCAGCAGCCAAGCTTATGCGGGCGCCGGGGAGCTGTTTTTT. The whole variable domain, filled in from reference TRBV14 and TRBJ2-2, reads EAGVTQFPSHSVIEKGQTVTLRCDPISGHDNLYWYRRVMGKEIKFLLHFVKESKQDESGMPNNRFLAERTGGTYSTLKVQPAELEDSGVYFCASSQAYAGAGELFFGEGSRLTVL.

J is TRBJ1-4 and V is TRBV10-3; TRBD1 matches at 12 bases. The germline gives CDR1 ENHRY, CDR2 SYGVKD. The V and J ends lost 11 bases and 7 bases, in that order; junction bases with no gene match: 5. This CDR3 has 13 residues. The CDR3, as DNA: TGTGCCTCTGCGGGACAGGGGGCTGAAAAACTGTTTTTT. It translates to CASAGQGAEKLFF.

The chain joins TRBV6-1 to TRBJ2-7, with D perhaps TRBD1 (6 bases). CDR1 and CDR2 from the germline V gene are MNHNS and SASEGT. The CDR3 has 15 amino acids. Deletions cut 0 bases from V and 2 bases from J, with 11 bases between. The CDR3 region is CASSEAGAGAYEQYF. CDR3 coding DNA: TGTGCCAGCAGTGAAGCAGGGGCAGGGGCCTACGAGCAGTACTTC.

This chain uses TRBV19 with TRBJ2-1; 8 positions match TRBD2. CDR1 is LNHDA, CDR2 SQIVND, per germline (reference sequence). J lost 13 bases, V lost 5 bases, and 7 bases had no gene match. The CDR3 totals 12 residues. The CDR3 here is CASSPSGLDQFF. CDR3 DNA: TGTGCCAGTAGTCCTAGCGGGCTAGATCAGTTCTTC.

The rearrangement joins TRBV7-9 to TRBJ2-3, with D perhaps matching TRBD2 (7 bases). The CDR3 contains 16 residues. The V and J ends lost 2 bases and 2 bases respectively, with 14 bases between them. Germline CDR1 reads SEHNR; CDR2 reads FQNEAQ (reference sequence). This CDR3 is CASSLLMRGHTDTQYF. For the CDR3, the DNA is TGTGCCAGCAGCTTATTGATGCGGGGGCACACAGATACGCAGTATTTT.

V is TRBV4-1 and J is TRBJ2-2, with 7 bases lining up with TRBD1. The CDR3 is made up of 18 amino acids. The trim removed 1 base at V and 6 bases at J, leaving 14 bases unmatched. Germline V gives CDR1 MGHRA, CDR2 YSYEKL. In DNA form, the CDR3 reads TGCGCCAGCAGCCAAGTTTTTGGTCGACAGGGACCCCCCGGGGAGCTGTTTTTT. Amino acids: CASSQVFGRQGPPGELFF.

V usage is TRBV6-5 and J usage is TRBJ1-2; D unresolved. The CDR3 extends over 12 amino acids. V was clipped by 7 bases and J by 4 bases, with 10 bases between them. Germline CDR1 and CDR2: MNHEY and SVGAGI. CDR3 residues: CASTDTTYGYTF. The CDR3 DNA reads TGTGCCAGCACCGACACCACCTATGGCTACACCTTC.

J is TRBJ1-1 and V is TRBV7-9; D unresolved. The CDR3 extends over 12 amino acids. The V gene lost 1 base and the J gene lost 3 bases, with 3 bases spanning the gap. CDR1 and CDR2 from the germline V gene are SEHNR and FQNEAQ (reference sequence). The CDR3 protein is CASSLEDTEAFF. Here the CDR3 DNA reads TGTGCCAGCAGCTTAGAGGACACTGAAGCTTTCTTT.

The CDR3 spells CASSLAGVAGELFF. CDR3 bases: TGCGCCAGCAGCTTGGCGGGTGTCGCCGGGGAGCTGTTTTTT. This rearrangement joins TRBV5-1 to TRBJ2-2; no definite D call. Trimming left V 0 bases short and J 6 bases short, with 9 bases between. Germline V gene lookup returns CDR1 SGHRS and CDR2 YFSETQ. The CDR3 is made up of 14 amino acids.

The CDR3, as DNA: TGTGCCAGCAGCTTGGCGGGCCCCCTGAACACTGAAGCTTTCTTT. Its protein is CASSLAGPLNTEAFF. The rearrangement joins TRBV5-6 to TRBJ1-1, with D unclear. V was clipped by 0 bases and J by 0 bases, with 9 bases between them. The CDR3 consists of 15 residues. The germline gives CDR1 SGHDT, CDR2 YYEEEE.

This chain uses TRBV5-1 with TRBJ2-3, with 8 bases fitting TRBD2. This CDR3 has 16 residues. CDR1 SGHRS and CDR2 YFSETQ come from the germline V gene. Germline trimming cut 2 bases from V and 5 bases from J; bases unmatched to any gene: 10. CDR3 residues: CASSFGTRGFGDTQYF. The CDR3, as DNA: TGCGCCAGCAGCTTTGGGACTAGGGGGTTCGGAGATACGCAGTATTTT.

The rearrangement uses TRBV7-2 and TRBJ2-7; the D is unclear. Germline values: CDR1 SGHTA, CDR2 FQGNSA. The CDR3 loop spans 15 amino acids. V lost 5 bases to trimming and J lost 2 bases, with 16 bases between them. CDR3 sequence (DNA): TGTGCCAGCAGCCCCACTGGGCCGGTCCCCTACGAGCAGTACTTC. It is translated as CASSPTGPVPYEQYF.

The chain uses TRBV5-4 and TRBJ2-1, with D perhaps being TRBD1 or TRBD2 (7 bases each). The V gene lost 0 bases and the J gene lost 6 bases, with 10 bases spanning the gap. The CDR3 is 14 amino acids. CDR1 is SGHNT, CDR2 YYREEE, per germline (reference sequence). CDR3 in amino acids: CASSLAGGANEQFF. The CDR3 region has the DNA TGTGCCAGCAGCTTGGCAGGGGGGGCCAATGAGCAGTTCTTC. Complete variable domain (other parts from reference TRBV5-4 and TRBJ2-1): ETGVTQSPTHLIKTRGQQVTLRCSSQSGHNTVSWYQQALGQGPQFIFQYYREEENGRGNFPPRFSGLQFPNYSSELNVNALELDDSALYLCASSLAGGANEQFFGPGTRLTVL.

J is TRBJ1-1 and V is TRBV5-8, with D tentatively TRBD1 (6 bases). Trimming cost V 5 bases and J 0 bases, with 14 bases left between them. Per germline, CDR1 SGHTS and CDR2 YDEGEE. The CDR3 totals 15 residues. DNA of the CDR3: TGTGCCAGCAGACGATACAGGGTTGTGAACACTGAAGCTTTCTTT. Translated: CASRRYRVVNTEAFF.

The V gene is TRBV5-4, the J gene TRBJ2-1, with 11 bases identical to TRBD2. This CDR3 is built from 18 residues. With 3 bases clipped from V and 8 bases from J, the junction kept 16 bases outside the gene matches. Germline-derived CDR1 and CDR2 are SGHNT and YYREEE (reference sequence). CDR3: CASSYDVAGGPSVYEQFF. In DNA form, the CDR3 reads TGTGCCAGCAGCTATGATGTAGCGGGGGGGCCATCGGTCTATGAGCAGTTCTTC. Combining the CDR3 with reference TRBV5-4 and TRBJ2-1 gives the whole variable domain ETGVTQSPTHLIKTRGQQVTLRCSSQSGHNTVSWYQQALGQGPQFIFQYYREEENGRGNFPPRFSGLQFPNYSSELNVNALELDDSALYLCASSYDVAGGPSVYEQFFGPGTRLTVL.

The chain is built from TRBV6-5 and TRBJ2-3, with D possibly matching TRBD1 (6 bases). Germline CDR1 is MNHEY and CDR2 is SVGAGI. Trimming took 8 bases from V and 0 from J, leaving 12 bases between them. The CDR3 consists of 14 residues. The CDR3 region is CASGVRGSTDTQYF. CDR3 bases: TGTGCCAGCGGGGTGAGGGGGAGCACAGATACGCAGTATTTT.

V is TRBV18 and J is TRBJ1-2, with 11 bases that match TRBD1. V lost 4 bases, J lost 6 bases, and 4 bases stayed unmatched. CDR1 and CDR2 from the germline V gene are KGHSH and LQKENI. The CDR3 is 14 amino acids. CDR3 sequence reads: CASSLPDRGHGYTF. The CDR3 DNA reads TGTGCCAGCTCACTCCCGGACAGGGGGCATGGCTACACCTTC.

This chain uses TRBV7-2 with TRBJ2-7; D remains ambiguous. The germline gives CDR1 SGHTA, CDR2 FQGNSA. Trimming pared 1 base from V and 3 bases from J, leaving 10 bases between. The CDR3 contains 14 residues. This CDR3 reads CASSLGPSFYEQYF. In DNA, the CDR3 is TGTGCCAGCAGCTTAGGACCCAGCTTCTACGAGCAGTACTTC.

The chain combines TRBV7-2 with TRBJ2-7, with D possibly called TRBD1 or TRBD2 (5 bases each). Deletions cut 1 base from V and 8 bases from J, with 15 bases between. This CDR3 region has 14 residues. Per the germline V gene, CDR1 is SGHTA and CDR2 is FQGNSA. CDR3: CASSLGVGASKQYF. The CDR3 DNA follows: TGTGCCAGCAGCTTAGGGGTCGGGGCTTCAAAGCAGTACTTC.

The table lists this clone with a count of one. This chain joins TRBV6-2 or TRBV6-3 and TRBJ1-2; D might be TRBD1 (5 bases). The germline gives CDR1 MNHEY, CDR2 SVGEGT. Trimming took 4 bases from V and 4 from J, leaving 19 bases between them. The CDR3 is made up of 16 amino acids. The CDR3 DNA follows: TGTGCCAGCAGTTCTAGGGGACGAACGACTCTCTATGGCTACACCTTC. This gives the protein CASSSRGRTTLYGYTF.

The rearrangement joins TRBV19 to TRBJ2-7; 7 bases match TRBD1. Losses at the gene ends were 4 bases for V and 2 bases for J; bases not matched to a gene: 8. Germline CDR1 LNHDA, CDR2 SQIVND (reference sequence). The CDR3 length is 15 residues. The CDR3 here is CASSKKQGSTYEQYF. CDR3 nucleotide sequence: TGTGCCAGTAGTAAAAAACAGGGGTCGACCTACGAGCAGTACTTC.

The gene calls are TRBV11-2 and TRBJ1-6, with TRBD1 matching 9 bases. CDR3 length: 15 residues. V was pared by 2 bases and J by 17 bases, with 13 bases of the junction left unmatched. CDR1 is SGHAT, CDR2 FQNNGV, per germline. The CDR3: CASSLFQGQGLEIHF. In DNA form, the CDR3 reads TGTGCCAGCAGCTTATTCCAGGGACAGGGCCTTGAGATCCACTTT.